This T cell receptor beta chain is drawn from a study of CD8+CD57+ T cells in acquired aplastic anemia. This clonotype was counted ten times or more. The CDR3 covers 16 residues. The germline gives CDR1 LGHNA, CDR2 YNFKEQ. V lost 4 bases, J lost 7 bases, and 11 bases stayed unmatched. Selection for sequencing was limited to patients who had shown CD8+CD57+ cell expansion by flow cytometry. CDR3 and TCR beta VDJ profiling relied on genomic DNA as the template. TCRdb reprocessed the reads via MiXCR and lists one record per CDR3 protein. The table lists under 200,000 distinct CDR3 sequences, less than 60% of them singletons, with more than 1.5% in the top ten.

This rearrangement joins TRBV4-2 to TRBJ2-7, with 12 bases identical to TRBD2. This receptor was identified in a human donor with aplastic anemia. Input material: sorted CD4+, CD8+, or CD8+CD57+ T cells (not recorded which) from PBMCs. CDR3 bases: TGTGCCAGCAGCCCCGACTTAGGACTAGCGGGAAAGGAGCAGTACTTC. Translated, it gives CASSPDLGLAGKEQYF.